The clone carrying this TCR beta chain has a count of ten or more. The antigen is undetermined. V was clipped by 5 bases and J by 5 bases, with 12 bases between them. Looked up from germline, CDR1 is MNHEY and CDR2 is SVGEGT. The CDR3 covers 14 residues. This sample was included in a study of early T cells in non-severe SARS-CoV-2 infection. Whole-study findings and limits: The matching step, a VDJdb search, favored anti-spike CD8 responses and missed private and CD4 specificities.

Molecules of cDNA were individually given unique molecular identifiers that were attached to them. TCRdb re-called the 5' RACE reads with MiXCR, one entry per CDR3 protein. The sample yields about 27,000 distinct CDR3 sequences, more than 4.5% seen once. This chain joins TRBV6-2 or TRBV6-3 and TRBJ2-2; possibly TRBD2 for D (5 bases). This receptor was obtained from an adult who was a healthcare worker with PCR-confirmed SARS-CoV-2 infection or an uninfected control (not recorded which). The sequenced sample was whole blood. This CDR3 reads CASSQRTDTGELFF. The DNA for the CDR3 is TGTGCCAGCAGTCAACGGACTGATACCGGGGAGCTGTTTTTT.